These 32 T cell receptor beta chains were all obtained from the same sample, sequenced in a study of OX40 agonist ivuxolimab in advanced cancers. Profiling relied on immunoSEQ multiplex PCR, and the TCRdb table lists in-frame clones only, not all of them. Here the sample spans about 64,000 clones, around 80% being singletons. The sequencing here drew on CD4+ or CD8+ T cells sorted from blood, taken in a trial of the OX40 agonist ivuxolimab. All receptors derive from an adult with an advanced solid tumor such as melanoma, head and neck, liver or kidney cancer.

This chain links TRBV6-6 with TRBJ1-4; D perhaps matches TRBD1 (5 bases). CDR1 MNHNY and CDR2 SVGAGI come from the germline V gene (reference sequence). V shed 7 bases and J shed 7 bases, with 13 bases lying between them. The CDR3 is made up of 13 amino acids. This CDR3 reads CASIPPGGEKLFF. CDR3 nucleotide sequence: TGTGCCAGCATCCCACCTGGGGGTGAAAAACTGTTTTTT.

The V call is TRBV5-4, the J call TRBJ1-5; D is ambiguous. The CDR3 covers 12 residues. V gave up 0 bases and J gave up 5 bases, with 3 bases separating them. CDR1 is SGHNT and CDR2 is YYREEE in the germline V gene (reference sequence). CDR3 region: CASSLDDQPQHF. CDR3 coding DNA: TGTGCCAGCAGCTTGGATGATCAGCCCCAGCATTTT.

V and J are TRBV6-1 and TRBJ1-5; the D is unclear. CDR3 size: 13 residues. The germline gives CDR1 MNHNS, CDR2 SASEGT. Between the trimmed V and J ends, which lost 5 bases and 0 bases, there was a span of 5 bases. The CDR3 protein is CASSTSSNQPQHF. CDR3 DNA: TGTGCCAGCAGTACAAGTAGCAATCAGCCCCAGCATTTT.

J is TRBJ2-5 and V is TRBV9; the match to TRBD2 covers 11 bases. The J call may be incorrect, as the DNA end agrees better with TRBJ2-7. Germline V gene sequence: CDR1 SGDLS, CDR2 YYNGEE. The CDR3 loop spans 14 amino acids. CDR3 DNA: TGTGCCAGCAGCATCGGGACTAGCGGCTACGAGCAGTACTTC. Translated, it gives CASSIGTSGYEQYF.

Only a few counts were recorded for this clone. V gene TRBV5-4 combines with J gene TRBJ2-1, with 12 positions matching TRBD1. The CDR3 is 15 residues long. The germline V gene has CDR1 SGHNT and CDR2 YYREEE (reference sequence). V lost 4 bases to trimming and J lost 8 bases; unmatched junction nucleotides: 7. CDR3 amino acids: CASSNRDRGLYEQFF. CDR3 nucleotide sequence: TGTGCCAGCAGCAACCGGGACAGGGGGCTATATGAGCAGTTCTTC.

The chain couples TRBV5-4 to TRBJ2-1, with D possibly TRBD2 on 5 matching bases. This CDR3 is 14 amino acids long. Trimming took off 6 bases at V and 4 bases at J, with 14 bases between the two ends. The germline V gene has CDR1 SGHNT and CDR2 YYREEE (reference sequence). CDR3 DNA sequence: TGTGCCAGCACCCCCATCGAGGGATACAATGAGCAGTTCTTC. It encodes CASTPIEGYNEQFF.

The chain links TRBV7-2 to TRBJ1-5; D not resolved. The CDR3 runs to 14 residues. Between the trimmed V and J ends, which lost 0 bases and 4 bases, there was a span of 7 bases. CDR1 is SGHTA and CDR2 is FQGNSA in the germline V gene. CDR3 region: CASSLAGENQPQHF. CDR3 DNA: TGTGCCAGCAGCTTAGCTGGGGAAAATCAGCCCCAGCATTTT.

This clone has a handful of counts. The rearrangement uses TRBV18 and TRBJ1-6; 8 nucleotides align to TRBD1. The trim removed 3 bases at V and 6 bases at J, leaving 4 bases unmatched. This CDR3 is built from 15 residues. Per germline, CDR1 KGHSH and CDR2 LQKENI. CDR3 protein: CASSPGTGVNSPLHF. CDR3 coding DNA: TGTGCCAGCTCACCTGGGACAGGAGTTAATTCACCCCTCCACTTT.

The rearrangement links TRBV6-6 to TRBJ2-7; D might be TRBD1 (6 bases). Trimming shortened V by 5 bases and J by 4 bases, and 15 bases separated the two germline ends. The V gene's germline CDR1 is MNHNY and CDR2 SVGAGI (reference sequence). The CDR3 spans 14 residues. The CDR3, as DNA: TGTGCCAGCAGTCCGGACAGCATCTCTTACGAGCAGTACTTC. It yields the protein CASSPDSISYEQYF.

The chain is built from TRBV19 and TRBJ2-5; D is possibly TRBD2 (5 bases). The germline gives CDR1 LNHDA, CDR2 SQIVND (reference sequence). V dropped 3 bases and J dropped 2 bases, with 22 bases sitting between them. The CDR3 has 18 amino acids. CDR3 in amino acids: CASSIDRSGFRRQETQYF. The CDR3 coding sequence is TGTGCCAGTAGTATTGATCGGTCGGGGTTTCGTCGACAAGAGACCCAGTACTTC.

The chain uses TRBV2 and TRBJ2-2; perhaps TRBD2 as D (5 bases). Per germline, CDR1 SNHLY and CDR2 FYNNEI. The ends were cut back, 6 bases at V and 6 bases at J, with 8 bases in the middle. This CDR3 region has 12 residues. Here the CDR3 reads CASRDLAGELFF. DNA for the CDR3: TGTGCCAGCAGGGACTTAGCCGGGGAGCTGTTTTTT.

The CDR3 is CASSFRLRGRGTTEAFF. The CDR3 DNA follows: TGTGCCAGCAGCTTTAGACTCCGCGGACGGGGGACCACTGAAGCTTTCTTT. The gene calls are TRBV7-8 and TRBJ1-1; maybe TRBD1 (5 bases). CDR1 SGHVS and CDR2 FQNEAQ come from the germline V gene. The germline V and J ends were trimmed by 3 bases and 4 bases, with 21 bases remaining between them. The CDR3 is 17 residues long.

The chain joins TRBV28 to TRBJ2-2; D perhaps matches TRBD2 (5 bases). Germline CDR1 is MDHEN and CDR2 is SYDVKM. CDR3 size: 15 residues. V gave up 2 bases and J gave up 5 bases, with 12 bases separating them. The CDR3 sequence: CASSLGGSRTGELFF. DNA for the CDR3: TGTGCCAGCAGTTTAGGTGGGAGCCGAACCGGGGAGCTGTTTTTT.

The V and J genes are TRBV28 and TRBJ2-3, with D possibly being TRBD2 (7 bases). Deletions cut 1 base from V and 3 bases from J, with 17 bases between. Germline V gene sequence: CDR1 MDHEN, CDR2 SYDVKM. The CDR3 totals 17 residues. CDR3 DNA sequence: TGTGCCAGCAGTTTATTGGGGGGGGCGGGACCAACAGATACGCAGTATTTT. This translates into CASSLLGGAGPTDTQYF.

The chain is built from TRBV7-9 and TRBJ2-5; TRBD1 is a possible D gene (6 bases). The CDR3 is 14 amino acids. V lost 1 base and J 8 bases, leaving 14 bases between the germline ends. The V gene's germline CDR1 is SEHNR and CDR2 FQNEAQ (reference sequence). Here the CDR3 reads CASSLVQQGQTQYF. CDR3 nucleotides: TGTGCCAGCAGCTTAGTCCAACAGGGTCAAACCCAGTACTTC.

The chain uses TRBV18 and TRBJ1-5; D call uncertain. The CDR3 sequence is 16 residues long. Germline assignment: CDR1 KGHSH and CDR2 LQKENI. The germline V and J ends were trimmed by 0 bases and 0 bases, with 9 bases remaining between them. This CDR3 is CASSPPGGFSNQPQHF. DNA for the CDR3: TGTGCCAGCTCACCACCTGGCGGTTTTAGCAATCAGCCCCAGCATTTT. Full variable domain (remainder filled in from reference TRBV18 and TRBJ1-5): NAGVMQNPRHLVRRRGQEARLRCSPMKGHSHVYWYRQLPEEGLKFMVYLQKENIIDESGMPKERFSAEFPKEGPSILRIQQVVRGDSAAYFCASSPPGGFSNQPQHFGDGTRLSIL.

V is TRBV5-1 and J is TRBJ2-1, with TRBD2 matching over 7 bases. J lost 1 base, V lost 0 bases, and 4 bases had no gene match. Germline assignment: CDR1 SGHRS and CDR2 YFSETQ. This CDR3 has 16 amino acids. CDR3 nucleotides: TGCGCCAGCAGCTTGGCCCCAGCGGGGTCCTACAATGAGCAGTTCTTC. This gives the protein CASSLAPAGSYNEQFF.

This rearrangement joins TRBV6-6 to TRBJ2-5; 7 bases align to TRBD2. Trimming at V came to 4 bases and at J to 3 bases, leaving 5 bases not matched to a gene. Germline CDR1 and CDR2: MNHNY and SVGAGI (reference sequence). This CDR3 is built from 14 residues. This chain's CDR3 is CASSFRGREETQYF. The CDR3 coding sequence is TGTGCCAGCAGTTTCCGGGGGAGGGAAGAGACCCAGTACTTC.

V and J are TRBV2 and TRBJ1-5; D perhaps matches TRBD1 (5 bases). The V gene's germline CDR1 is SNHLY and CDR2 FYNNEI. V lost 2 bases and J lost 4, with 9 bases in between. This CDR3 contains 14 residues. CDR3 sequence: CASSEQGGNQPQHF. The CDR3 DNA sequence: TGTGCCAGCAGTGAACAGGGAGGGAATCAGCCCCAGCATTTT.

The chain joins TRBV2 to TRBJ2-3, with TRBD1 matching over 7 bases. The CDR3 covers 16 residues. Unmatched junction bases numbered 12, after V lost 3 bases and J lost 6 bases. Germline CDR1 and CDR2: SNHLY and FYNNEI. CDR3 region: CASSDLRGGESDTQYF. The CDR3 coding sequence is TGTGCCAGCAGTGACTTGAGAGGGGGCGAGTCGGATACGCAGTATTTT.

This chain joins TRBV11-2 and TRBJ1-1; D unclear. V gave up 1 base and J gave up 1 base, with 7 bases separating them. Germline CDR1 is SGHAT and CDR2 is FQNNGV. The CDR3 runs 14 residues. The CDR3 region is CASSLGFRNTEAFF. The CDR3 nucleotides read TGTGCCAGCAGCTTAGGTTTTAGGAACACTGAAGCTTTCTTT.

The CDR3: CASSRLAGLYNEQFF. As DNA, the CDR3 is TGTGCCAGCAGCCGACTAGCGGGACTCTACAATGAGCAGTTCTTC. The chain carries TRBV28 and TRBJ2-1; TRBD2 matches at 11 bases. V shed 6 bases and J 3 bases; nucleotides not matched to a gene: 4. The CDR3 is made up of 15 amino acids. Germline CDR1 is MDHEN and CDR2 is SYDVKM.

The gene calls are TRBV21-1 and TRBJ2-7; TRBD2, the D gene given by the table, was not confirmed from the DNA. TRBV21-1 is noted as a pseudogene. The CDR3 loop spans 15 amino acids. CDR3 amino acids: CASSPPGLADYEQYF. CDR3 in DNA: TGTGCCAGCAGCCCTCCGGGACTAGCGGACTACGAGCAGTACTTC.

The rearrangement links TRBV7-8 to TRBJ2-5, with 7 bases fitting TRBD2. Trimming removed 3 bases from V and 5 bases from J; junction bases left unmatched: 21. Germline V lookup: CDR1 SGHVS, CDR2 FQNEAQ. The CDR3 loop spans 19 amino acids. CDR3 DNA sequence: TGTGCCAGCAGCTTGAGGCGGACGGCTAGCGGCTCTCCGGGTGAGACCCAGTACTTC. Encoded protein: CASSLRRTASGSPGETQYF.

This chain uses TRBV6-5 with TRBJ1-1, with D uncertain. The ends were cut back, 8 bases at V and 7 bases at J, with 8 bases in the middle. Per germline, CDR1 MNHEY and CDR2 SVGAGI. CDR3 length equals 10 residues. Here the CDR3 DNA reads TGTGCCAGCGAAAATATTGAAGCTTTCTTT. It is translated as CASENIEAFF.

V gene TRBV10-3 combines with J gene TRBJ2-7, with TRBD2 matching over 7 bases. Germline-derived CDR1 and CDR2 are ENHRY and SYGVKD. CDR3 length: 15 residues. The junction had 3 bases not matched to a gene; V was cut back by 1 base and J by 0 bases. This chain's CDR3 is CAISEYGRSSYEQYF. CDR3 nucleotides: TGTGCCATCAGTGAGTACGGGAGGAGCTCCTACGAGCAGTACTTC.

This clone occurred a few times. The CDR3 is CASSHERTGNQPQHF. For the CDR3, the DNA is TGTGCCAGCAGCCACGAAAGGACAGGGAATCAGCCCCAGCATTTT. V usage is TRBV7-8 and J usage is TRBJ1-5; 8 bases are a match to TRBD1. Per the germline V gene, CDR1 is SGHVS and CDR2 is FQNEAQ. CDR3 length: 15 residues. With V trimmed by 5 bases and J by 4 bases, 7 bases remained unmatched.

The chain uses TRBV9 and TRBJ2-1; no clear D gene. With 0 bases removed from V and 0 bases from J, the gap between germline ends came to 10 bases. The length of the CDR3 is 16 residues. Germline V gene sequence: CDR1 SGDLS, CDR2 YYNGEE. The CDR3, as DNA: TGTGCCAGCAGCGTAGAGGTGGTAAGCTCCTACAATGAGCAGTTCTTC. Its translation: CASSVEVVSSYNEQFF.

Only a few counts were recorded for this clone. J is TRBJ1-1 and V is TRBV30, with 8 nucleotides matching TRBD1. Germline assignment: CDR1 GTSNPN and CDR2 SVGIG (reference sequence). The V gene end was trimmed by 0 bases and the J gene end by 4 bases; junction bases not matched to a gene: 16. CDR3 length: 18 residues. The CDR3: CAWSVKGRGRVRGTEAFF. CDR3 nucleotide sequence: TGTGCCTGGAGTGTAAAGGGCAGGGGGCGCGTGCGGGGCACTGAAGCTTTCTTT.

CDR3 protein: CASSYSGGNSPLHF. The CDR3 nucleotides are TGTGCCAGCAGCTACTCCGGAGGTAATTCACCCCTCCACTTT. V is TRBV7-9 and J is TRBJ1-6; D ambiguous. CDR1 and CDR2 (germline): SEHNR, FQNEAQ (reference sequence). V dropped 4 bases and J dropped 6 bases, with 10 bases sitting between them. This CDR3 is 14 amino acids long.

The rearrangement uses TRBV6-5 and TRBJ1-1, with D possibly matching TRBD1 (6 bases). The CDR3 is made up of 13 amino acids. The V end lost 2 bases, the J end lost 4 bases, and 8 bases lay between the germline ends. The germline V gene has CDR1 MNHEY and CDR2 SVGAGI. The CDR3 region is CASSYGQTTEAFF. Written as DNA, the CDR3 is TGTGCCAGCAGTTACGGACAGACCACTGAAGCTTTCTTT.

The rearrangement joins TRBV27 to TRBJ2-1, with 9 bases aligning to TRBD2. The ends lost 5 bases at V and 4 bases at J; junction bases unmatched: 21. There are 20 residues in the CDR3. In germline, CDR1 is MNHEY, CDR2 SMNVEV (reference sequence). Here the CDR3 DNA reads TGTGCCAGCAGTAAGGGTAGCGGGAGAGTGGGGGGGTTTCGGTACAATGAGCAGTTCTTC. Translating gives CASSKGSGRVGGFRYNEQFF.